This is a list of T cell receptor beta chains from one sample in a study of blood T cell repertoires in COVID-19. Using immunoSEQ multiplex PCR, the repertoire was profiled, and TCRdb retains in-frame clones only, with some absent. The sample consists of about 50,000 clones, roughly 92% of them appearing once. Sample: peripheral blood. These receptors originate from a man between 45 and 60 years old with active COVID-19. CDR3s include the opening cysteine and the closing phenylalanine or tryptophan. Each record gives: V gene, clone size, J gene, D gene, CDR3 protein, CDR3 DNA. The D gene is left open where the match is weak. For some rows the clone size is stated as once, few or many, or as a class when expanded; others skip it.

V gene: TRBV11-2
clone size: -
J gene: TRBJ1-2
D gene: -
CDR3 protein: CASLGGNYGYTF
CDR3 DNA: TGTGCCAGCCTTGGCGGTAACTATGGCTACACCTTC

V gene: TRBV5-1
clone size: -
J gene: TRBJ2-3
D gene: TRBD2
CDR3 protein: CASTLDASGSTDTQYF
CDR3 DNA: TGCGCCAGCACACTAGACGCTAGCGGCAGCACAGATACGCAGTATTTT

V gene: TRBV27
clone size: -
J gene: TRBJ2-1
D gene: TRBD2
CDR3 protein: CASSFSGRAGNEQFF
CDR3 DNA: TGTGCCAGCAGTTTCAGCGGGAGGGCCGGAAATGAGCAGTTCTTC

V gene: TRBV6-2/TRBV6-3
clone size: -
J gene: TRBJ2-6
D gene: -
CDR3 protein: CASSRPAGANGANVLTF
CDR3 DNA: TGTGCCAGCAGTCGTCCGGCGGGGGCTAATGGGGCCAACGTCCTGACTTTC

V gene: TRBV4-3
clone size: -
J gene: TRBJ2-2
D gene: -
CDR3 protein: CASSRQSNTGELFF
CDR3 DNA: TGCGCCAGCAGCCGTCAGTCGAACACCGGGGAGCTGTTTTTT

V gene: TRBV28
clone size: -
J gene: TRBJ2-1
D gene: TRBD2
CDR3 protein: CASSKSVLLAGGDNEQFF
CDR3 DNA: TGTGCCAGCAGTAAGAGTGTCCTGCTAGCGGGAGGAGACAATGAGCAGTTCTTC

V gene: TRBV6-5
clone size: -
J gene: TRBJ1-4
D gene: -
CDR3 protein: CASIDTSSNEKLFF
CDR3 DNA: TGTGCCAGCATCGACACTTCATCTAATGAAAAACTGTTTTTT

V gene: TRBV19
clone size: -
J gene: TRBJ2-7
D gene: -
CDR3 protein: CASSTHSGNYEQYF
CDR3 DNA: TGTGCCAGTAGTACCCACAGCGGAAACTACGAGCAGTACTTC

V gene: TRBV5-6
clone size: -
J gene: TRBJ1-2
D gene: -
CDR3 protein: CASSSRVRYTF
CDR3 DNA: TGTGCCAGCAGCTCGAGAGTGCGCTACACCTTC

V gene: TRBV3-1/TRBV3-2
clone size: -
J gene: TRBJ2-5
D gene: -
CDR3 protein: CASSHTGVQETQYF
CDR3 DNA: TGTGCCAGCAGCCACACAGGAGTCCAAGAGACCCAGTACTTC

V gene: TRBV7-2
clone size: -
J gene: TRBJ1-5
D gene: -
CDR3 protein: CASSLPPGSNQPQHF
CDR3 DNA: TGTGCCAGCAGCCTCCCACCGGGATCAAATCAGCCCCAGCATTTT

V gene: TRBV24-1
clone size: once
J gene: TRBJ2-1
D gene: TRBD2
CDR3 protein: CATTPSGGYNEQFF
CDR3 DNA: TGTGCCACCACGCCTAGCGGGGGATACAATGAGCAGTTCTTC

V gene: TRBV5-1
clone size: -
J gene: TRBJ1-4
D gene: TRBD1
CDR3 protein: CASAQGDNEKLFF
CDR3 DNA: TGCGCCAGCGCACAGGGGGATAATGAAAAACTGTTTTTT

V gene: TRBV28
clone size: -
J gene: TRBJ1-1
D gene: TRBD1
CDR3 protein: CASNFWGQRDTEAFF
CDR3 DNA: TGTGCCAGCAACTTTTGGGGACAGAGAGACACTGAAGCTTTCTTT

V gene: TRBV11-3
clone size: -
J gene: TRBJ1-1
D gene: TRBD1
CDR3 protein: CASSLDRWDRGNTEAFF
CDR3 DNA: TGTGCCAGCAGCTTAGATCGATGGGACAGGGGAAACACTGAAGCTTTCTTT

V gene: TRBV7-9
clone size: -
J gene: TRBJ1-4
D gene: -
CDR3 protein: CASSSRDIPTNEKLFF
CDR3 DNA: TGTGCCAGCAGCTCCCGCGACATACCAACTAATGAAAAACTGTTTTTT

V gene: TRBV28
clone size: -
J gene: TRBJ2-7
D gene: TRBD2
CDR3 protein: CASSFLAGKGEQYF
CDR3 DNA: TGTGCCAGCAGTTTCTTAGCGGGGAAGGGCGAGCAGTACTTC

V gene: TRBV20-1
clone size: -
J gene: TRBJ2-5
D gene: -
CDR3 protein: CSASGTLQETQYF
CDR3 DNA: TGCAGTGCCAGTGGGACACTCCAAGAGACCCAGTACTTC

V gene: TRBV5-5
clone size: -
J gene: TRBJ2-7
D gene: TRBD2
CDR3 protein: CASSPGLAGLNWEQYF
CDR3 DNA: TGTGCCAGCAGCCCCGGACTAGCGGGACTGAATTGGGAGCAGTACTTC

V gene: TRBV2
clone size: -
J gene: TRBJ1-3
D gene: TRBD1
CDR3 protein: CASGTGLFGTIYF
CDR3 DNA: TGTGCCAGCGGGACAGGGCTTTTCGGCACCATATATTTT

V gene: TRBV18
clone size: -
J gene: TRBJ2-5
D gene: TRBD2
CDR3 protein: CASLASGSETQYF
CDR3 DNA: TGTGCCAGCTTGGCTAGCGGGAGTGAGACCCAGTACTTC

V gene: TRBV4-2
clone size: -
J gene: TRBJ2-5
D gene: -
CDR3 protein: CASSQELSEVETQYF
CDR3 DNA: TGTGCCAGCAGCCAAGAATTGTCAGAGGTAGAGACCCAGTACTTC

V gene: TRBV5-1
clone size: -
J gene: TRBJ1-4
D gene: -
CDR3 protein: CASRMTATNEKLFF
CDR3 DNA: TGCGCCAGCAGGATGACAGCAACTAATGAAAAACTGTTTTTT

V gene: TRBV3-1/TRBV3-2
clone size: -
J gene: TRBJ2-3
D gene: -
CDR3 protein: CASSQRSGETQYF
CDR3 DNA: TGTGCCAGCAGCCAAAGGTCAGGGGAAACGCAGTATTTT

V gene: TRBV6-1
clone size: once
J gene: TRBJ1-2
D gene: -
CDR3 protein: CASSDGGGYGYTF
CDR3 DNA: TGTGCCAGCAGTGATGGAGGTGGCTATGGCTACACCTTC

V gene: TRBV7-2
clone size: -
J gene: TRBJ1-5
D gene: TRBD1
CDR3 protein: CASSLDRQPQHF
CDR3 DNA: TGTGCCAGCAGCTTGGACAGGCAGCCCCAGCATTTT

V gene: TRBV19
clone size: -
J gene: TRBJ2-1
D gene: TRBD2
CDR3 protein: CASSMGTSGIYNEQFF
CDR3 DNA: TGTGCCAGTAGTATGGGGACTAGCGGAATATACAATGAGCAGTTCTTC

V gene: TRBV7-2
clone size: -
J gene: TRBJ2-1
D gene: TRBD1
CDR3 protein: CASSSRDRGNNEQFF
CDR3 DNA: TGTGCCAGCAGCTCCCGGGACAGGGGGAACAATGAGCAGTTCTTC

V gene: TRBV7-2
clone size: -
J gene: TRBJ1-2
D gene: -
CDR3 protein: CASSPGIYGYTF
CDR3 DNA: TGTGCCAGCAGCCCGGGTATCTATGGCTACACCTTC

V gene: TRBV7-3
clone size: -
J gene: TRBJ2-1
D gene: TRBD2
CDR3 protein: CASSRTSSGGEQFF
CDR3 DNA: TGTGCCAGCAGCCGGACTAGTTCAGGAGGTGAGCAGTTCTTC

V gene: TRBV7-6
clone size: -
J gene: TRBJ2-1
D gene: TRBD2
CDR3 protein: CASSKRTSGDSYNEQFF
CDR3 DNA: TGTGCCAGCAGCAAAAGGACTAGCGGGGACTCCTACAATGAGCAGTTCTTC

V gene: TRBV5-1
clone size: few
J gene: TRBJ1-6
D gene: -
CDR3 protein: CASMGGTDNSPLHF
CDR3 DNA: TGCGCCAGCATGGGCGGGACGGATAATTCACCCCTCCACTTT

V gene: TRBV5-1
clone size: -
J gene: TRBJ1-5
D gene: -
CDR3 protein: CANSSGEGNQPQHF
CDR3 DNA: TGCGCCAACAGCTCCGGCGAGGGCAATCAGCCCCAGCATTTT

V gene: TRBV28
clone size: -
J gene: TRBJ1-3
D gene: TRBD1
CDR3 protein: CASTTFGQGAYGNTIYF
CDR3 DNA: TGTGCCAGCACGACATTTGGACAGGGGGCTTATGGAAACACCATATATTTT

V gene: TRBV7-2
clone size: -
J gene: TRBJ2-7
D gene: TRBD1
CDR3 protein: CASSIGTGYEQYF
CDR3 DNA: TGTGCCAGCAGCATCGGGACAGGCTACGAGCAGTACTTC

V gene: TRBV5-4
clone size: -
J gene: TRBJ2-3
D gene: -
CDR3 protein: CASSPNTDTQYF
CDR3 DNA: TGTGCCAGCAGCCCAAACACAGATACGCAGTATTTT

V gene: TRBV4-2
clone size: -
J gene: TRBJ2-5
D gene: -
CDR3 protein: CASSQRWRGGETQYF
CDR3 DNA: TGTGCCAGCAGCCAAAGGTGGAGGGGCGGCGAGACCCAGTACTTC

V gene: TRBV6-6
clone size: once
J gene: TRBJ1-4
D gene: TRBD1
CDR3 protein: CASSYGQGGEKLFF
CDR3 DNA: TGTGCCAGCAGTTACGGGCAGGGGGGTGAAAAACTGTTTTTT

V gene: TRBV11-2
clone size: -
J gene: TRBJ2-1
D gene: TRBD1
CDR3 protein: CASSLDRGRYNEQFF
CDR3 DNA: TGTGCCAGCAGCTTAGATAGGGGGCGATACAATGAGCAGTTCTTC

V gene: TRBV9
clone size: -
J gene: TRBJ1-1
D gene: -
CDR3 protein: CASSVTALNTEAFF
CDR3 DNA: TGTGCCAGCAGCGTCACAGCCTTGAACACTGAAGCTTTCTTT

V gene: TRBV24-1
clone size: -
J gene: TRBJ1-5
D gene: TRBD1
CDR3 protein: CATSGTGEGYSNQPQHF
CDR3 DNA: TGTGCCACCTCCGGGACAGGGGAAGGGTATAGCAATCAGCCCCAGCATTTT

V gene: TRBV30
clone size: -
J gene: TRBJ1-4
D gene: -
CDR3 protein: CAWRRTGGRKLFF
CDR3 DNA: TGTGCCTGGAGGCGTACCGGCGGGAGAAAACTGTTTTTT